This T cell receptor (beta chain) is from a study of blood T cell repertoires in COVID-19. The wider study: PBMCs, B-cell-depleted T cells, or T cells provided the cDNA or gDNA that made up the material.

There are 13 residues in the CDR3. Germline V gene lookup returns CDR1 SQVTM and CDR2 ANQGSEA. The authors' processing: Reference gene primer amplification gave nucleated cell count estimates. TCRdb's copy holds only in-frame clones and misses some; the assay was immunoSEQ multiplex PCR. Clonal size and the V and J genes are those of that table, whereas D and trimming came from the DNA. The table records approximately 79,000 clones, about 89% of them present only once. The clonotype comes from a man aged 60 to 69 with acute or convalescent COVID-19. The source material was peripheral blood. The chain recombines TRBV29-1 with TRBJ1-1; possible D gene TRBD1, 6 bases. The CDR3, as DNA: TGCAGGGTAGGACAGACAGCGAACACTGAAGCTTTCTTT. Protein sequence: CRVGQTANTEAFF.